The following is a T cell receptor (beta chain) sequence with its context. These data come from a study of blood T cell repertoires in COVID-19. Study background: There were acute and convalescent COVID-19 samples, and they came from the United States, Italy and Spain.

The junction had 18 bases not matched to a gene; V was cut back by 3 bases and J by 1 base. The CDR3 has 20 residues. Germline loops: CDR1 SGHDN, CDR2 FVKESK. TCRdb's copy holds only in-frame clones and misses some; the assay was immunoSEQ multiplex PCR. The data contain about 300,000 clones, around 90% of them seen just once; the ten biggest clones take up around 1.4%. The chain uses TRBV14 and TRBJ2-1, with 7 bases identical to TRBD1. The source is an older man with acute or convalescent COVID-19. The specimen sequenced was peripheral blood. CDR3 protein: CASSHKTIGQVPFSYNEQFF. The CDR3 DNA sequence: TGTGCCAGCAGCCATAAAACAATCGGACAGGTTCCTTTTTCCTACAATGAGCAGTTCTTC.